This entry lists 22 T cell receptor beta chains sequenced from one sample in a study of cytomegalovirus exposure and HLA in healthy donors. With 60 Vbeta and 13 Jbeta primers, the PCR was carried out. Profiling relied on immunoSEQ multiplex PCR, and the TCRdb table lists in-frame clones only, not all of them. The table records about 75,000 clones, approximately 82% of them present only once. The sample taken for sequencing was PBMCs. All receptors come from a man in his 70s in good health and CMV-seropositive.

The chain couples TRBV11-1 to TRBJ1-1; tentatively, D is TRBD1 (6 bases). This CDR3 region has 14 residues. The V gene's germline CDR1 is SGHAT and CDR2 FQDESV (reference sequence). V lost 0 bases and J lost 9, with 14 bases in between. The CDR3 sequence is CASSLARTGLQAFF. CDR3 in DNA: TGTGCCAGCAGCTTAGCGCGAACAGGGCTTCAAGCTTTCTTT.

The chain uses TRBV4-1 and TRBJ2-3; TRBD1 matches at 12 bases. Unmatched junction bases numbered 10, after V lost 4 bases and J lost 5 bases. The CDR3 consists of 17 residues. In germline, CDR1 is MGHRA, CDR2 YSYEKL. The CDR3 is CASSPSPGQGAGDTQYF. CDR3 sequence (DNA): TGCGCCAGCAGCCCCTCCCCGGGACAGGGGGCCGGAGATACGCAGTATTTT.

The CDR3 DNA sequence: TGCAGCGTTGTTTTTGCCGGGGGGCCCGGGGAGACCCAGTACTTC. Protein sequence: CSVVFAGGPGETQYF. The rearrangement joins TRBV29-1 to TRBJ2-5; D may be TRBD2 (7 bases). The CDR3 loop spans 15 amino acids. CDR1 and CDR2 (germline): SQVTM, ANQGSEA. Trimming shortened V by 4 bases and J by 5 bases, and 20 bases separated the two germline ends.

The chain is built from TRBV28 and TRBJ2-7, with TRBD1 matching over 7 bases. From germline, CDR1 is MDHEN and CDR2 SYDVKM. This CDR3 comprises 13 residues. V lost 5 bases, J lost 7 bases, and 8 bases stayed unmatched. The CDR3 DNA follows: TGTGCCAGCAGTGAGACAGGGCGGCCTGAGCAGTACTTC. Its protein is CASSETGRPEQYF.

V usage is TRBV5-1 and J usage is TRBJ1-2; 8 nucleotides align to TRBD1. The CDR3 length is 13 residues. J was trimmed by 6 bases and V by 4 bases; bases with no gene match: 5. Germline lookup yields CDR1 SGHRS and CDR2 YFSETQ. CDR3 in amino acids: CASSPGQGDGYTF. In nucleotides, the CDR3 is TGCGCCAGCAGCCCTGGACAGGGTGATGGCTACACCTTC.

V is TRBV7-8 and J is TRBJ1-4; 10 nucleotides align to TRBD1. The ends lost 1 base at V and 5 bases at J; junction bases unmatched: 4. This CDR3 is 16 amino acids long. Germline lookup yields CDR1 SGHVS and CDR2 FQNEAQ. The CDR3 nucleotides are TGTGCCAGCAGCTTAGGACGGACAGGGGGGAATGAAAAACTGTTTTTT. Amino acid sequence: CASSLGRTGGNEKLFF.

J is TRBJ2-7 and V is TRBV30; 10 bases map to TRBD2. This CDR3 comprises 13 residues. V was clipped by 4 bases and J by 7 bases; unmatched bases: 7. Germline CDR1 and CDR2: GTSNPN and SVGIG (reference sequence). The CDR3 DNA follows: TGTGCCTGGAATCTAGCGGGAGTTGAGGAGCAGTACTTC. It is translated as CAWNLAGVEEQYF.

This chain connects TRBV4-3 to TRBJ1-3; D uncertain. The CDR3 contains 14 residues. V shed 0 bases and J shed 4 bases, with 7 bases lying between them. Germline V gives CDR1 LGHNA, CDR2 YSLEER. DNA for the CDR3: TGCGCCAGCAGCCAAGAGTACTCGGGAAACACCATATATTTT. This translates into CASSQEYSGNTIYF.

This clone was detected only once. CDR3 in amino acids: CASTTLGPYGYTF. CDR3 sequence (DNA): TGTGCCAGTACCACCCTTGGGCCCTATGGCTACACCTTC. The chain has TRBV6-5 and TRBJ1-2; unclear D gene. This CDR3 has 13 amino acids. The germline V gene encodes CDR1 MNHEY and CDR2 SVGAGI. Trimming shortened V by 9 bases and J by 4 bases, and 15 bases separated the two germline ends.

This clone was observed a single time. The rearrangement uses TRBV6-4 and TRBJ2-5, with 8 bases identical to TRBD2. V lost 0 bases and J lost 6; bases outside the gene matches: 9. The CDR3 spans 16 residues. Germline values: CDR1 MRHNA, CDR2 SNTAGT. CDR3 sequence: CASSDSRRGGGQTQYF. CDR3 sequence (DNA): TGTGCCAGCAGTGACTCGAGACGGGGGGGCGGACAGACCCAGTACTTC.

The chain carries TRBV27 and TRBJ1-2, with a possible D match to TRBD1 (5 bases). CDR1 MNHEY and CDR2 SMNVEV come from the germline V gene (reference sequence). The CDR3 covers 10 residues. Trimming pared 11 bases from V and 8 bases from J, leaving 12 bases between. CDR3: CAPRVEGYTF. In DNA form, the CDR3 reads TGTGCCCCCAGGGTAGAGGGCTACACCTTC.

CDR3 amino acids: CASSLTSGGGTYEQYF. The CDR3 nucleotides are TGTGCCAGCAGCTTGACTAGCGGGGGGGGGACCTACGAGCAGTACTTC. The chain couples TRBV7-2 to TRBJ2-7; 14 bases map to TRBD2. V shed 3 bases and J 2 bases; nucleotides not matched to a gene: 3. In germline, CDR1 is SGHTA, CDR2 FQGNSA. The CDR3 consists of 16 residues.

This clone was seen only once. V is TRBV19 and J is TRBJ2-6; perhaps TRBD1 as D (6 bases). V gave up 8 bases and J gave up 0 bases, with 14 bases separating them. The CDR3 has 16 residues. Germline V lookup: CDR1 LNHDA, CDR2 SQIVND (reference sequence). CDR3 nucleotides: TGTGCCAGTCACAGGGATTTGCTCTCTGGGGCCAACGTCCTGACTTTC. Translation gives CASHRDLLSGANVLTF.

In this sample, this clone turned up a few times. The chain's CDR3 is CASSQDGDSGNTIYF. CDR3 coding DNA: TGCGCCAGCAGCCAAGATGGAGACTCTGGAAACACCATATATTTT. The rearrangement joins TRBV4-1 to TRBJ1-3; D is unclear. Germline V gene data show CDR1 as MGHRA and CDR2 as YSYEKL. V lost 0 bases to trimming and J lost 0 bases, with 6 bases between them. This CDR3 has 15 amino acids.

This chain links TRBV7-2 with TRBJ1-1; perhaps TRBD1 as D (5 bases). Germline lookup yields CDR1 SGHTA and CDR2 FQGNSA. V was trimmed by 3 bases and J by 4 bases, leaving 12 bases between them. There are 14 residues in the CDR3. The CDR3 nucleotides read TGTGCCAGCAGCTTGTGGGCAGGGCCCACTGAAGCTTTCTTT. This codes for CASSLWAGPTEAFF.

The chain employs TRBV5-4 and TRBJ1-2, with 7 nucleotides matching TRBD1. Germline V gene data show CDR1 as SGHNT and CDR2 as YYREEE (reference sequence). The CDR3 sequence is 14 residues long. After removal of 2 bases from V and 4 bases from J, the junction contained 5 bases not matched to a gene. CDR3 DNA: TGTGCCAGCAGCTTTGGGACAGCCAGCTATGGCTACACCTTC. It specifies CASSFGTASYGYTF.

The CDR3 DNA reads TGTGCCAGCAGTTACGGGGGGTTGTCGGCCTACGAGCAGTACTTC. Translated: CASSYGGLSAYEQYF. The chain uses TRBV6-5 and TRBJ2-7, with a tentative D call TRBD2 (6 bases). V shed 2 bases and J shed 2 bases, with 13 bases lying between them. The CDR3 runs 15 residues. Germline CDR1 and CDR2: MNHEY and SVGAGI.

The chain couples TRBV6-5 to TRBJ1-2; 9 positions match TRBD1. The V gene's germline CDR1 is MNHEY and CDR2 SVGAGI. V gave up 10 bases and J gave up 4 bases; unmatched junction bases: 7. The CDR3 contains 13 residues. CDR3 amino acids: CATRDRAPYGYTF. CDR3 DNA: TGTGCCACCAGGGACAGGGCGCCCTATGGCTACACCTTC.

The V gene is TRBV7-8, the J gene TRBJ2-5, with D hard to call. The CDR3 covers 13 residues. V was trimmed by 2 bases and J by 1 base, leaving 5 bases between them. The V gene's germline CDR1 is SGHVS and CDR2 FQNEAQ. CDR3 sequence: CASSLPSQETQYF. In DNA form, the CDR3 reads TGTGCCAGCAGCTTACCTAGCCAAGAGACCCAGTACTTC. The complete variable domain, with remaining parts taken from reference TRBV7-8 and TRBJ2-5, reads GAGVSQSPRYKVAKRGQDVALRCDPISGHVSLFWYQQALGQGPEFLTYFQNEAQLDKSGLPSDRFFAERPEGSVSTLKIQRTQQEDSAVYLCASSLPSQETQYFGPGTRLLVL.

In regard to this clone: This sample also contains other DNA sequences that code for the same CDR3. This rearrangement joins TRBV9 to TRBJ2-2; tentatively, D is TRBD1 (6 bases). The V gene lost 4 bases and the J gene lost 7 bases, with 14 bases spanning the gap. Germline V lookup: CDR1 SGDLS, CDR2 YYNGEE. The CDR3 has 14 amino acids. The CDR3 protein is CASSPRQVIGELFF. The DNA of the CDR3 is TGTGCCAGCAGCCCTCGACAGGTCATCGGGGAGCTGTTTTTT.

V usage is TRBV7-9 and J usage is TRBJ1-2, with TRBD1 identical over 8 bases. CDR3 size: 15 residues. Per the germline V gene, CDR1 is SEHNR and CDR2 is FQNEAQ (reference sequence). The V segment lost 3 bases and the J segment 7 bases; nucleotides outside the gene matches: 10. The CDR3 protein is CASSFSGGFGSGYTF. In DNA, the CDR3 is TGTGCCAGCAGCTTCTCAGGGGGCTTTGGTAGTGGCTACACCTTC.

CDR3 DNA: TGTGCCAGCAGCGTAGGTGGCCAGGGTAACCCCCCCGGCGAGCAGTACTTC. Translation gives CASSVGGQGNPPGEQYF. The chain links TRBV9 to TRBJ2-7; D may be TRBD1 (5 bases). Germline V gene sequence: CDR1 SGDLS, CDR2 YYNGEE. The CDR3 is 17 residues long. V lost 0 bases to trimming and J lost 6 bases, with 22 bases between them.